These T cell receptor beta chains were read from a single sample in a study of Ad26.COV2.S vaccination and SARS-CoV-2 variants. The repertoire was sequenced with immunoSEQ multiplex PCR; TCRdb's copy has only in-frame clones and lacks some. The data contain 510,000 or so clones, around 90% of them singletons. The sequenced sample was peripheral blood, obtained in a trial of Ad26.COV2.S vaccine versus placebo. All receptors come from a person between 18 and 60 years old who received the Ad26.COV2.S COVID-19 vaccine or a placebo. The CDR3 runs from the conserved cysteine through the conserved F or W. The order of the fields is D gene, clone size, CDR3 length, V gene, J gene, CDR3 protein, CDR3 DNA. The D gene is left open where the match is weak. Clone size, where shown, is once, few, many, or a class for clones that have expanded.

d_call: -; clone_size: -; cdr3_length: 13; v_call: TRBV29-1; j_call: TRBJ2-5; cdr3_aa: CSVGPRDIETQYF; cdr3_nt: TGCAGCGTTGGGCCACGGGACATAGAGACCCAGTACTTC
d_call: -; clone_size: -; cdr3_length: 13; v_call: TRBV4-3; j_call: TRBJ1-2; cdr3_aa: CASSQAEGYGYTF; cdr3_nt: TGCGCCAGCAGCCAAGCAGAAGGCTATGGCTACACCTTC
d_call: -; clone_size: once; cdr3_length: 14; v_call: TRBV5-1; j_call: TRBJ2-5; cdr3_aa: CASSLGRGQETQYF; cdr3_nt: TGCGCCAGCAGCTTGGGCCGGGGGCAAGAGACCCAGTACTTC
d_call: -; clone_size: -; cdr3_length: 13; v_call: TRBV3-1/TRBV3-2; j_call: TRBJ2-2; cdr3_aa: CASSYPRSKKLFF; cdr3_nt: TGTGCCAGCAGCTACCCACGGTCGAAGAAGCTGTTTTTT
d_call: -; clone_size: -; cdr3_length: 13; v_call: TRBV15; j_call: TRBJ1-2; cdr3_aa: CATSRDLSPGYTF; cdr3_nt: TGTGCCACCAGCAGAGATCTTAGTCCCGGCTACACCTTC
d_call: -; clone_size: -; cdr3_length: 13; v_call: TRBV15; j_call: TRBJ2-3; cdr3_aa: CATSSGGTDTQYF; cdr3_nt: TGTGCCACCAGCAGCGGGGGCACAGATACGCAGTATTTT
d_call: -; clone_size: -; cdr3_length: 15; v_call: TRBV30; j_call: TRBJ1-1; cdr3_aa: CAWTPGPQLDTEAFF; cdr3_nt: TGTGCCTGGACTCCCGGACCCCAACTGGACACTGAAGCTTTCTTT
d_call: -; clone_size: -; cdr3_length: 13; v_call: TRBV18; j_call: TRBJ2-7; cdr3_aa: CASSPSASYEQYF; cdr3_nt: TGTGCCAGCTCACCAAGCGCCTCCTACGAGCAGTACTTC
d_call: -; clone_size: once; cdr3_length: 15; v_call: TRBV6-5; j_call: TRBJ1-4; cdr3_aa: CASSYGRRWEEKLFF; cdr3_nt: TGTGCCAGCAGTTACGGGAGGAGGTGGGAGGAAAAACTGTTTTTT
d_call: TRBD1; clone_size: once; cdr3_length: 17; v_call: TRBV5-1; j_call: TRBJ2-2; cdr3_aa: CASSPGTGNRYTGELFF; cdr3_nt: TGCGCCAGCAGCCCGGGGACAGGGAATAGGTACACCGGGGAGCTGTTTTTT
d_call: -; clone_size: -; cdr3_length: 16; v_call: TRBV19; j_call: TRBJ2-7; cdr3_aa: CASSTTLGGERREQYF; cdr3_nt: TGTGCCAGTAGTACTACCCTTGGCGGAGAAAGGCGCGAGCAGTACTTC
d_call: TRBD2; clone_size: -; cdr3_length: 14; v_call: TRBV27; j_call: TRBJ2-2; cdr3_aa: CASSPTVAGGELFF; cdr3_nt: TGTGCCAGCAGTCCCACCGTAGCGGGAGGGGAGCTGTTTTTT
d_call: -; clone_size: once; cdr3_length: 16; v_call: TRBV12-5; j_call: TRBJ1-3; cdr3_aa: CASGLLPGGNRNTIYF; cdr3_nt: TGTGCTAGTGGTTTGCTTCCCGGGGGCAATAGAAACACCATATATTTT
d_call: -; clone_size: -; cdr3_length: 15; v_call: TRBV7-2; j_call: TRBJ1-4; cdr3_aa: CASSPRQNSNEKLFF; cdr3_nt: TGTGCCAGCAGCCCCAGACAGAACTCTAATGAAAAACTGTTTTTT
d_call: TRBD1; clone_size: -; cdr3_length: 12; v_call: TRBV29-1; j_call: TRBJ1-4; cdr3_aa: CSGGQVSEKLFF; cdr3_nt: TGCAGCGGCGGACAGGTTAGCGAAAAACTGTTTTTT
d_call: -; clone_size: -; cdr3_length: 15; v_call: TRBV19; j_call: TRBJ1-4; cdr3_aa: CASSIGDKTNEKLFF; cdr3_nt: TGTGCCAGTAGTATCGGTGACAAAACTAATGAAAAACTGTTTTTT
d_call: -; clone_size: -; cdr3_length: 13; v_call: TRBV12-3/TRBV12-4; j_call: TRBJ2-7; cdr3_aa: CASNKGVSYEQYF; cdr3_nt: TGTGCCAGCAACAAGGGAGTTTCCTACGAGCAGTACTTC
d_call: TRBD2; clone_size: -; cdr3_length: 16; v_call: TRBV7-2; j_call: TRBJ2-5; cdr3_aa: CASSSNRLAGGETQYF; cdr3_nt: TGTGCCAGCAGCTCAAACCGACTAGCGGGAGGAGAGACCCAGTACTTC
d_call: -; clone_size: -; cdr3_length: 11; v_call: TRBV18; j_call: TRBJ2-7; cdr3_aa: CASSPGTEQYF; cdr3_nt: TGTGCCAGCTCACCAGGGACCGAGCAGTACTTC
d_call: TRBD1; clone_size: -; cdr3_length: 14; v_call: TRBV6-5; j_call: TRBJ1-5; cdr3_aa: CASRHTGGGQPQHF; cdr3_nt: TGTGCCAGCAGACACACAGGGGGAGGGCAGCCCCAGCATTTT
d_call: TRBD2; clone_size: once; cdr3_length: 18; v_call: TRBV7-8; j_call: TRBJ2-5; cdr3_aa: CASSLATGTSGEQETQYF; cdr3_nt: TGTGCCAGCAGCTTAGCAACAGGGACTAGCGGGGAACAAGAGACCCAGTACTTC
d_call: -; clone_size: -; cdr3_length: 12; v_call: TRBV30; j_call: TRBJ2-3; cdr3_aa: CAWTVSTDTQYF; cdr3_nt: TGTGCCTGGACTGTTAGCACAGATACGCAGTATTTT
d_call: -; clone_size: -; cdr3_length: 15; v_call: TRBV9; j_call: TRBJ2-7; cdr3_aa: CASSVGGASTYEQYF; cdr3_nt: TGTGCCAGCAGCGTAGGCGGGGCCTCGACCTACGAGCAGTACTTC
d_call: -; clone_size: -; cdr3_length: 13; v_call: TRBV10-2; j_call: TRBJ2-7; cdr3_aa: CAAAGGHPYEQYF; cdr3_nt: TGCGCCGCCGCTGGGGGACACCCCTACGAGCAGTACTTC
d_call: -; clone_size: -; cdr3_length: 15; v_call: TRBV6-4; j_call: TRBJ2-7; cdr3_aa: CASSASPGVGYEQYF; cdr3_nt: TGTGCCAGCAGTGCCTCCCCGGGGGTGGGGTACGAGCAGTACTTC
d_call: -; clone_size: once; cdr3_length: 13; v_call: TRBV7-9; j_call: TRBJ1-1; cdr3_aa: CASTLAEYTEAFF; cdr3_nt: TGTGCCAGCACCCTGGCAGAGTACACTGAAGCTTTCTTT
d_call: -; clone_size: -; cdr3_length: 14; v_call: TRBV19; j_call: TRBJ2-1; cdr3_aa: CASSITGPYNEQFF; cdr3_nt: TGTGCCAGCAGTATAACAGGGCCCTACAATGAGCAGTTCTTC
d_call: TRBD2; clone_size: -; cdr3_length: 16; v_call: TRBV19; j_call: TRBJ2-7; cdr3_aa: CASSFGLAGKAYEQYF; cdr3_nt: TGTGCCAGTAGTTTTGGACTAGCGGGAAAAGCCTACGAGCAGTACTTC
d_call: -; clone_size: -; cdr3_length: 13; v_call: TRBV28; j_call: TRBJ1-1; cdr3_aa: CASSFVTFAEAFF; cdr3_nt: TGTGCCAGCAGTTTCGTGACGTTCGCTGAAGCTTTCTTT
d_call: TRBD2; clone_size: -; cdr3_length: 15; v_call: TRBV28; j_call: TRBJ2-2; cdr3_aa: CASRVRGGRSGELFF; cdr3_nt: TGTGCCAGCAGGGTCCGGGGCGGGAGGTCCGGGGAGCTGTTTTTT
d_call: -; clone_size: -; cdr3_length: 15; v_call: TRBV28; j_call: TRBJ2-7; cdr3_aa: CASSLGGPSSYEQYF; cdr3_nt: TGTGCCAGCAGTTTAGGGGGACCGTCCTCCTACGAGCAGTACTTC
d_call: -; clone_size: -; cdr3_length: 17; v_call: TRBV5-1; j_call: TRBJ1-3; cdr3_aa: CASSHSGPRHSGNTIYF; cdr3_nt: TGCGCCAGCAGCCATTCAGGCCCCCGACACTCTGGAAACACCATATATTTT
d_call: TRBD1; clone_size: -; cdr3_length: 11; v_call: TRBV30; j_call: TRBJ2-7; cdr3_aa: CAWATGAEQYF; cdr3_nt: TGTGCCTGGGCCACAGGGGCCGAGCAGTACTTC
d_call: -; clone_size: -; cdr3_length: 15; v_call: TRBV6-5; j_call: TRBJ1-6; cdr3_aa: CASRGPGVGYSPLHF; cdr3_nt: TGTGCCAGCAGGGGGCCAGGGGTGGGTTACTCACCCCTCCACTTT
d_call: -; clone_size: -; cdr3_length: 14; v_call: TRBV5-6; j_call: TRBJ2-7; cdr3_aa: CASSLIARTGEQYF; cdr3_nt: TGTGCCAGCAGCTTGATCGCCCGCACGGGGGAGCAGTACTTC
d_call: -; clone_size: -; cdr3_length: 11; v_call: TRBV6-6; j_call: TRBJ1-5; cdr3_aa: CASSYNGPQHF; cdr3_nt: TGTGCCAGCAGTTACAACGGGCCCCAGCATTTT
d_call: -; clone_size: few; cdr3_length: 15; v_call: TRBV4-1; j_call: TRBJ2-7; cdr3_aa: CASRQVGGLTYEQYF; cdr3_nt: TGCGCCAGCAGACAAGTGGGAGGTCTAACCTACGAGCAGTACTTC
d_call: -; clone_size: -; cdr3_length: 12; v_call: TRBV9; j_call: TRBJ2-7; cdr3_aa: CASSVGASEQYF; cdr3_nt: TGTGCCAGCAGCGTAGGGGCGTCCGAGCAGTACTTC
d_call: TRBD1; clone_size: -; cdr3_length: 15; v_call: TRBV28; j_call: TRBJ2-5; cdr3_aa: CASSLWGTEAKTQYF; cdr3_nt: TGTGCCAGCAGTTTATGGGGGACAGAAGCCAAGACCCAGTACTTC
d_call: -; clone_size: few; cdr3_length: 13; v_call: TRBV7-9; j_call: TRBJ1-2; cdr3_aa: CASSPSANYGYTF; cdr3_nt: TGTGCCAGCAGCCCGTCAGCTAACTATGGCTACACCTTC
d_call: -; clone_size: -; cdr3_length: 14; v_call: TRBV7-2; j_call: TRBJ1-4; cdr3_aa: CASSITGKRDKLFF; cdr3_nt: TGTGCCAGCAGCATAACAGGGAAAAGGGATAAACTGTTTTTT
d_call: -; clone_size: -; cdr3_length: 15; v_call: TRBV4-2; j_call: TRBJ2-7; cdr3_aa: CASSQAQLPSYEQYF; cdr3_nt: TGTGCCAGCAGCCAAGCTCAGCTACCTTCCTACGAGCAGTACTTC
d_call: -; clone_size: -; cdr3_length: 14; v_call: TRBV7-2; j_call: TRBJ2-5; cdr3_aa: CASSRTAFQETQYF; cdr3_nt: TGTGCCAGCAGCAGGACTGCGTTCCAAGAGACCCAGTACTTC
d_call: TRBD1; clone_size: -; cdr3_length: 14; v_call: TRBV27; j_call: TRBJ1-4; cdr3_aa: CASSSGTGVEKLFF; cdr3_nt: TGTGCCAGCAGTTCCGGGACAGGGGTTGAAAAACTGTTTTTT
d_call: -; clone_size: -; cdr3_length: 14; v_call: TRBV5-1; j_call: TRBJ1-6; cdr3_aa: CASSLLGRDSPLHF; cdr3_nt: TGCGCCAGCAGCTTGTTAGGGCGGGATTCACCCCTCCACTTT
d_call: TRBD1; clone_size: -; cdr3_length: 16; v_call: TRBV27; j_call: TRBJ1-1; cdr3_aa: CASRATGGGLNTEAFF; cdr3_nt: TGTGCCAGCAGAGCGACAGGGGGAGGCCTAAACACTGAAGCTTTCTTT
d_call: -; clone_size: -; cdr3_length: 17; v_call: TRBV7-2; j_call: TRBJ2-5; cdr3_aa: CASSRPPRRALQETQYF; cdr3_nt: TGTGCCAGCAGTCGACCCCCAAGGCGGGCTCTCCAAGAGACCCAGTACTTC
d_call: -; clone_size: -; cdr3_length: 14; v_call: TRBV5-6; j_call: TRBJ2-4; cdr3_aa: CASSGSLGKNIQYF; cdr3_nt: TGTGCCAGCAGCGGATCGTTAGGCAAAAACATTCAGTACTTC
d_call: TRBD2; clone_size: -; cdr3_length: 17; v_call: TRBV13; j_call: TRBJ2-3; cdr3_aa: CASSLLSGLSGTDTQYF; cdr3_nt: TGTGCCAGCAGCCTCCTTAGCGGGCTGAGTGGGACAGATACGCAGTATTTT
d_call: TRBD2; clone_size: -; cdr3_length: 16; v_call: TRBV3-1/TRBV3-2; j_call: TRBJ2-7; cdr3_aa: CASSPPWGGGTYEQYF; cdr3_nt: TGTGCCAGCAGCCCTCCCTGGGGCGGGGGTACCTACGAGCAGTACTTC
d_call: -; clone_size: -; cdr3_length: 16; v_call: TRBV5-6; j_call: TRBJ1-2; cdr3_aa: CASSLDRRGQTGGYTF; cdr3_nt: TGTGCCAGCAGCTTGGATCGGCGGGGACAAACTGGGGGCTACACCTTC
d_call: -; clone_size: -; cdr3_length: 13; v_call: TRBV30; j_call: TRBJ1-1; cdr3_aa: CAWRYRTRTEAFF; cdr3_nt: TGTGCCTGGAGGTATCGCACCCGGACTGAAGCTTTCTTT
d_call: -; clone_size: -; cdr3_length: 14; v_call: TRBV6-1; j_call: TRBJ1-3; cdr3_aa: CASSEGGSGNTIYF; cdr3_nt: TGTGCCAGCAGTGAAGGGGGCTCTGGAAACACCATATATTTT
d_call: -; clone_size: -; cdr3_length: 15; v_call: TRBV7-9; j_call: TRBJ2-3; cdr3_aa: CASSSAQRFTDTQYF; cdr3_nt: TGTGCCAGCAGCTCAGCCCAAAGATTCACAGATACGCAGTATTTT